The clone carrying this T cell receptor beta chain is a singleton in its sample. From germline, CDR1 is GTSNPN and CDR2 SVGIG (reference sequence). The CDR3 extends over 14 amino acids. V lost 3 bases and J lost 1; bases outside the gene matches: 3. Authors' analysis steps: Amplification of reference gene primers was used by the study to estimate nucleated cell counts. Sequencing used immunoSEQ multiplex PCR; TCRdb keeps in-frame clones, though not all of them. Clone size and the V and J calls come from that table; the DNA yielded D and trimming. This table holds roughly 200,000 clones, about 86% found once. This entry belongs to a study of blood T cell repertoires in COVID-19. About the study: Sites in the United States, Italy and Spain provided acute and convalescent COVID-19 samples. Sources were T cells, B-cell-depleted T cells, or PBMCs; the material itself was cDNA or gDNA.

Specimen: peripheral blood. The V gene is TRBV30, the J gene TRBJ1-1; 9 positions agree with TRBD1. This receptor was obtained from a man in his 60s who had recovered from COVID-19. CDR3 residues: CAWRGQGSNTEAFF. Here the CDR3 DNA reads TGTGCCTGGAGGGGACAGGGCTCGAACACTGAAGCTTTCTTT.